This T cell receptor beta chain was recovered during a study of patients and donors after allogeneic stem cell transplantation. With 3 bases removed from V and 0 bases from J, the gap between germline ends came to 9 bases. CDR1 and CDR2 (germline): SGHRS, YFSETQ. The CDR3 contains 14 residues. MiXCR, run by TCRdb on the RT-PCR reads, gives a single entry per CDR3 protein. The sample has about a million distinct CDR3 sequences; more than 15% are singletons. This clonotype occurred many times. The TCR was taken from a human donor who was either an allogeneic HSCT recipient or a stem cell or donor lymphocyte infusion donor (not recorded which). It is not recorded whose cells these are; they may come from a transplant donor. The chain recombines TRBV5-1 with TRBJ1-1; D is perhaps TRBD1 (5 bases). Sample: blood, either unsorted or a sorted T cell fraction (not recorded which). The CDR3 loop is CASSWGTLNTEAFF. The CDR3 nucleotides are TGCGCCAGCAGCTGGGGGACGCTGAACACTGAAGCTTTCTTT.